This T cell receptor beta chain derives from a study of shared clonotypes between healthy human individuals. Overall study context: Per donor, three plates held CD4 naive cells, three held CD4 memory, two held CD8 naive and one held CD8 memory.

Positively selected for CCR7, the CD45RO-negative cells used as naive CD8 cells excluded terminally differentiated effector memory CD45RA+ cells. The run depth of the assay was deep. An even split of each subset's genomic DNA across several immunoSEQ plates was performed. Method: immunoSEQ multiplex PCR; TCRdb's copy keeps in-frame clones and lacks some. The sample carries hundreds of thousands of clones, roughly 98% recorded once. The length of the CDR3 is 15 residues. Germline assignment: CDR1 SGDLS and CDR2 YYNGEE. Trimming left V 4 bases short and J 5 bases short, with 18 bases between. The sequencing input was naive CD8+ T cells sorted from blood. V usage is TRBV9 and J usage is TRBJ2-5; tentatively, D is TRBD1 (5 bases). This sequence was found in a man aged 25 to 40 in good health. The DNA of the CDR3 is TGTGCCAGCAGCTCTGGTAGGGGCAGGCCGGAGACCCAGTACTTC. Translation: CASSSGRGRPETQYF.